These 22 T cell receptor beta chains came from one sample sequenced in a study of tumor-infiltrating lymphocytes in oesophageal squamous cell carcinoma. TCRdb redid the calling of the PCR reads with MiXCR, one entry per CDR3 protein. The repertoire includes 15,000 or so distinct CDR3 sequences, more than 50% of them detected once, and 32% sits in the top ten. Sample: esophageal tumor tissue. These receptor sequences come from a female donor with esophageal squamous cell carcinoma.

The V gene is TRBV6-1, the J gene TRBJ1-2; weak D call: TRBD1 (5 bases). This CDR3 region has 14 residues. Germline CDR1 reads MNHNS; CDR2 reads SASEGT. Deletions cut 5 bases from V and 4 bases from J, with 14 bases between. The CDR3 reads CASSRRGGGYGYTF. The CDR3, as DNA: TGTGCCAGCAGTCGAAGGGGAGGCGGCTATGGCTACACCTTC.

For the CDR3, the DNA is TGTGCCAGCAGCCGAGGGGGGGGGCGGGAGACCCAGTACTTC. Translation: CASSRGGGRETQYF. The chain couples TRBV7-8 to TRBJ2-5; a weak D match, TRBD2 (7 bases). The CDR3 is made up of 14 amino acids. Germline-derived CDR1 and CDR2 are SGHVS and FQNEAQ. Trimming removed 5 bases from V and 5 bases from J, with 15 bases in between.

There are a few counts of this clonotype. This rearrangement joins TRBV7-3 to TRBJ2-1; 10 bases are shared with TRBD2. The CDR3 spans 15 residues. The junction had 9 bases not matched to a gene; V was cut back by 5 bases and J by 8 bases. CDR1 SGHTA and CDR2 FQGTGA come from the germline V gene. The CDR3 DNA sequence: TGTGCCAGCAGCCAAGCGGGAGGGCCGGGGTATGAGCAGTTCTTC. Encoded protein: CASSQAGGPGYEQFF.

On this clonotype itself: A much larger clonotype is one base distant, so this may be a read error. Because it lacks the conserved phenylalanine or tryptophan at the end, this CDR3 is likely a read error. The V and J genes are TRBV7-8 and TRBJ2-1; 9 bases map to TRBD1. This CDR3 comprises 16 residues. Trimming removed 2 bases from V and 5 bases from J; junction bases left unmatched: 7. CDR1 and CDR2 (germline): SGHVS, FQNEAQ. This CDR3 is CASSLRGTGINNEQFL. The CDR3 region has the DNA TGTGCCAGCAGCTTAAGGGGGACAGGGATCAACAATGAGCAGTTCTTA.

The CDR3 coding sequence is TGTGCCAGCAGTCGGTATACAGGGGTCGGCTACGAGCAGTACTTC. As protein: CASSRYTGVGYEQYF. V usage is TRBV6-5 and J usage is TRBJ2-7; TRBD1 agrees at 7 bases. The germline CDR1 and CDR2 sequences are MNHEY and SVGAGI. J gave up 3 bases and V 5 bases, and 10 bases lay outside the gene matches. This CDR3 contains 15 residues.

The chain combines TRBV7-2 with TRBJ2-6, with 13 bases lining up with TRBD2. Gene TRBJ2-7 matches the end of the DNA better, so the J call may be wrong. The CDR3 has 16 amino acids. Looked up from germline, CDR1 is SGHTA and CDR2 is FQGNSA. The CDR3 is CASSLKLAGGFHEQYF. DNA of the CDR3: TGTGCCAGCAGCTTGAAACTAGCGGGAGGGTTCCACGAGCAGTACTTC.

V and J are TRBV7-8 and TRBJ2-1; TRBD2 aligns across 12 bases. Trimming at V came to 1 base and at J to 7 bases, leaving 5 bases not matched to a gene. The germline CDR1 and CDR2 sequences are SGHVS and FQNEAQ. The CDR3 is 16 residues long. CDR3 DNA sequence: TGTGCCAGCAGCTTAGGAGTGACTAGCGGGAGAAATGAGCAGTTCTTC. Its translation: CASSLGVTSGRNEQFF.

This clonotype was seen more than once but under ten times. The genes are TRBV7-6 and TRBJ2-1; D assignment may be TRBD1 or TRBD2 (5 bases each). The J call may be incorrect, as the DNA end agrees better with TRBJ2-7. The CDR3 contains 12 residues. Germline V gene sequence: CDR1 SGHVS, CDR2 FNYEAQ. The CDR3 region is CASSSGTVEQYF. In DNA form, the CDR3 reads TGTGCCAGCAGCTCCGGGACGGTCGAGCAGTACTTC.

This clonotype was detected a few times. The V and J genes are TRBV9 and TRBJ2-1; D is ambiguous. The closer fit of TRBJ2-7 to the DNA end suggests the J call may be wrong. There are 14 residues in the CDR3. Germline V gene sequence: CDR1 SGDLS, CDR2 YYNGEE. The CDR3 bases are TGTGCCAGCAGCGTAGAGGTGGGGTCCTACGAGCAGTACTTC. Translated: CASSVEVGSYEQYF.

J is TRBJ2-3 and V is TRBV7-6, with 7 bases matching TRBD1. This CDR3 spans 16 amino acids. The J segment lost 4 bases and the V segment lost 5 bases, leaving 12 bases of the junction unmatched. Germline CDR1 and CDR2: SGHVS and FNYEAQ. The CDR3 nucleotides are TGTGCCAGCAGCAGAGGATCGGGACAGTCTGCAGATACGCAGTATTTT. This translates into CASSRGSGQSADTQYF.

This clonotype was seen only once. This chain connects TRBV10-3 to TRBJ2-4, with TRBD1 matching over 9 bases. The better agreement between TRBJ1-2 and the DNA end casts doubt on the J call. Germline V lookup: CDR1 ENHRY, CDR2 SYGVKD. The CDR3 has 14 amino acids. The CDR3 loop reads CAISESTGGTGYTF. The CDR3 DNA is TGTGCCATCAGTGAGTCGACAGGGGGTACTGGCTACACCTTC.

Details on this clonotype: This CDR3 fails to terminate in the conserved phenylalanine or tryptophan, so it likely reflects a read error. It is unclear where the CDR3 begins or ends on the DNA, so no DNA is shown, and the CDR3 is as TCRdb lists it. This sequence joins TRBV7-8 and TRBJ2-6; the D call TRBD2 from the table was never checked on the DNA. The CDR3 contains 11 residues when both ends are counted. Per the germline V gene, CDR1 is SGHVS and CDR2 is FQNEAQ. This chain's CDR3 is CASSLGTGPPS.

V is TRBV7-2 and J is TRBJ1-3, with a tentative D call TRBD1 (6 bases). The germline CDR1 and CDR2 sequences are SGHTA and FQGNSA. The CDR3 sequence is 16 residues long. Trimming shortened V by 5 bases and J by 0 bases, and 14 bases separated the two germline ends. The CDR3 spells CASSRGGQISGNTIYF. Written as DNA, the CDR3 is TGTGCCAGCAGCCGTGGAGGACAGATCTCTGGAAACACCATATATTTT.

Only one count was recorded for this clonotype. The chain links TRBV6-1 to TRBJ2-3, with TRBD2 matching over 11 bases. J was trimmed by 4 bases and V by 5 bases; bases with no gene match: 8. Germline V gene sequence: CDR1 MNHNS, CDR2 SASEGT. The CDR3 runs to 16 residues. CDR3 loop: CASSWRLAGSSDTQYF. CDR3 bases: TGTGCCAGCAGTTGGCGACTAGCGGGAAGTTCAGATACGCAGTATTTT.

This clonotype occurred once. The conserved closing phenylalanine or tryptophan is absent in this CDR3, likely reflecting a read error. Because the CDR3's place on the DNA is in doubt, the DNA is left out and the CDR3 is given as listed by TCRdb. This chain joins TRBV12-3 or TRBV12-4 and TRBJ2-3; the table's D gene call, TRBD2, was not cross checked with the DNA. Counting both end residues, the CDR3 totals 15 amino acids. CDR3: CASGALAGSYNEQFS.

The J gene is TRBJ2-7, the V gene TRBV7-6, with 8 bases identical to TRBD1. This CDR3 comprises 14 residues. V lost 1 base and J lost 7; bases outside the gene matches: 6. The germline V gene encodes CDR1 SGHVS and CDR2 FNYEAQ. CDR3 nucleotide sequence: TGTGCCAGCAGCTTAGTACAGGGGGGTTGGGAGCAGTACTTC. This codes for CASSLVQGGWEQYF. The complete variable domain, with remaining parts taken from reference TRBV7-6 and TRBJ2-7, reads GAGVSQSPRYKVTKRGQDVALRCDPISGHVSLYWYRQALGQGPEFLTYFNYEAQQDKSGLPNDRFSAERPEGSISTLTIQRTEQRDSAMYRCASSLVQGGWEQYFGPGTRLTVT.

The table lists this clonotype with a few counts. The rearrangement uses TRBV7-8 and TRBJ2-5; possible D gene TRBD2, 6 bases. The CDR3 spans 14 residues. Trimming removed 5 bases at V and 1 base at J, with 11 bases between. In germline, CDR1 is SGHVS, CDR2 FQNEAQ. CDR3 residues: CASSQGSGQETQYF. CDR3 DNA sequence: TGTGCCAGCAGCCAAGGTAGCGGCCAAGAGACCCAGTACTTC.

This clonotype was recorded a few times. The V call is TRBV7-9, the J call TRBJ2-5; D gene ambiguous. The CDR3 runs 13 residues. The V end was cut by 2 bases, the J end by 6 bases, with 10 bases between. Germline CDR1 is SEHNR and CDR2 is FQNEAQ (reference sequence). CDR3 amino acids: CASSLTEAKTQYF. DNA of the CDR3: TGTGCCAGCAGCTTAACAGAAGCGAAGACCCAGTACTTC.

With respect to this clonotype: The junction does not match germline at one end; this may be a read error. The chain joins TRBV11-2 to TRBJ2-3, with TRBD1 identical over 9 bases. This CDR3 has 16 residues. Germline V gives CDR1 SGHAT, CDR2 FQNNGV. The CDR3 loop reads CASSWGQGGYNSPLHF. As DNA, the CDR3 is TGTGCCAGCAGCTGGGGACAGGGCGGGTATAATTCACCCCTCCACTTC.

The rearrangement joins TRBV7-2 to TRBJ2-1; 11 bases map to TRBD2. The CDR3 has 16 amino acids. J gave up 1 base and V 5 bases, and 4 bases lay outside the gene matches. Germline V gene data show CDR1 as SGHTA and CDR2 as FQGNSA. In DNA, the CDR3 is TGTGCCAGCAGCCCGGGACTAGCGGAATCCTACAATGAGCAGTTCTTC. Residues: CASSPGLAESYNEQFF.

The chain recombines TRBV7-2 with TRBJ2-2; no definite D call. There are 15 residues in the CDR3. Germline V gene data show CDR1 as SGHTA and CDR2 as FQGNSA. Trimming removed 2 bases at V and 3 bases at J, with 10 bases between. This CDR3 reads CASSLSYEYTGELFF. The DNA of the CDR3 is TGTGCCAGCAGCTTATCCTATGAATACACCGGGGAGCTGTTTTTT. Full variable domain (rest looked up from reference TRBV7-2 and TRBJ2-2): GAGVSQSPSNKVTEKGKDVELRCDPISGHTALYWYRQSLGQGLEFLIYFQGNSAPDKSGLPSDRFSAERTGGSVSTLTIQRTQQEDSAVYLCASSLSYEYTGELFFGEGSRLTVL.

This clonotype was observed a single time. The CDR3 is CASSLRAGGDYEQYF. CDR3 in DNA: TGTGCCAGCAGCTTAAGGGCAGGGGGCGACTACGAGCAGTACTTC. This chain links TRBV7-6 with TRBJ2-7; the match to TRBD1 covers 8 bases. The CDR3 extends over 15 amino acids. Germline values: CDR1 SGHVS, CDR2 FNYEAQ. Trimming removed 2 bases from V and 3 bases from J; junction bases left unmatched: 6.